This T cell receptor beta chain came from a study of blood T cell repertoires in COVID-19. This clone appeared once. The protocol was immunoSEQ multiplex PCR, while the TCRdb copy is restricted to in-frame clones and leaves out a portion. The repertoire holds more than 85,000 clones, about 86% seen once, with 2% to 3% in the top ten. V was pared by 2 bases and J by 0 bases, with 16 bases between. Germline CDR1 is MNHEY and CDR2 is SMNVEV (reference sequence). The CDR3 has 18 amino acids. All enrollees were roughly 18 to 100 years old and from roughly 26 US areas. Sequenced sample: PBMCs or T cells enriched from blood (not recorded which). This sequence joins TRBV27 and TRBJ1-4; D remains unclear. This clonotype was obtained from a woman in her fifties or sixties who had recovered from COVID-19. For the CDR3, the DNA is TGTGCCAGCAGTTTACGCCCCGCCCGAGGATCAACTAATGAAAAACTGTTTTTT. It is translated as CASSLRPARGSTNEKLFF.